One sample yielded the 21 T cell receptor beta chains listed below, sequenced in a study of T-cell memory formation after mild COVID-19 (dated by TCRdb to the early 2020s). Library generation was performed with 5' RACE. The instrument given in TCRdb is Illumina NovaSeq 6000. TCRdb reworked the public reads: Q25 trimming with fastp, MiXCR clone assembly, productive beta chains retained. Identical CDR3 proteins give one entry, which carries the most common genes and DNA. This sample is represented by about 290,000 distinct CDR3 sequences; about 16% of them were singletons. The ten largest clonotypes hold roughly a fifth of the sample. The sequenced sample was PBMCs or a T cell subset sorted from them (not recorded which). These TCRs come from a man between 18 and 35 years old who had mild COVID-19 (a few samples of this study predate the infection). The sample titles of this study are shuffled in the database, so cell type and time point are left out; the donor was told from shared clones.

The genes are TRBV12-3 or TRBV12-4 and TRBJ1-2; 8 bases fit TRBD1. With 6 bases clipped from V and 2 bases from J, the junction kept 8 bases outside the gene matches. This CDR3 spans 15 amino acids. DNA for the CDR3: TGTGCCAGCAGCCACCAGGGGGCTGCCAACTATGGCTACACCTTC. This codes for CASSHQGAANYGYTF.

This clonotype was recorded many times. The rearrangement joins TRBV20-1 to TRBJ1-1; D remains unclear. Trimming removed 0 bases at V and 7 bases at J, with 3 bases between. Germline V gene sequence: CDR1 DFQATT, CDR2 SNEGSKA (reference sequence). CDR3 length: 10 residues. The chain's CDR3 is CSARDNEAFF. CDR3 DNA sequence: TGCAGTGCTAGAGACAATGAAGCTTTCTTT.

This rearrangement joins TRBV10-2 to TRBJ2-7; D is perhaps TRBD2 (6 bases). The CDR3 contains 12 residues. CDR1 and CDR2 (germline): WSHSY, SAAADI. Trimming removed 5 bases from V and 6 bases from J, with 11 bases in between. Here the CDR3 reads CASSRGWVEQYV. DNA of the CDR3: TGCGCCAGCAGTCGGGGGTGGGTCGAGCAGTACGTC.

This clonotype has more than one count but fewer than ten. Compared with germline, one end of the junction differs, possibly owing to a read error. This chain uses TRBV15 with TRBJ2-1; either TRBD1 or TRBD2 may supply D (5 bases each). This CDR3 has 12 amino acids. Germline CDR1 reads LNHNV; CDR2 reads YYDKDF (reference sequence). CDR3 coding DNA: TGTGCCACCAGCAGAACGGGACCGCCGAAGATCTTC. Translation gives CATSRTGPPKIF.

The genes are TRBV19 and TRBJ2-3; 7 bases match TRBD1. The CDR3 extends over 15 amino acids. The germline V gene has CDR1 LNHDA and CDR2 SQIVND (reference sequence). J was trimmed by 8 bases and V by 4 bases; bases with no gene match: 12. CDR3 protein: CASSTGQLHSGTQYF. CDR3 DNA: TGTGCCAGTAGTACGGGACAGCTCCACAGCGGTACGCAGTATTTT.

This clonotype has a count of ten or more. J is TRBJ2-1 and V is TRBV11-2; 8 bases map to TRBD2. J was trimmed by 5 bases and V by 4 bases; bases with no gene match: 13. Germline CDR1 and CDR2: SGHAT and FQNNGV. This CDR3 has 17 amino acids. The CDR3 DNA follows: TGTGCCAGCAGCTCCCCTCTGAGCGGGGGATTCGACAATGAGCAGTTCTTC. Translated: CASSSPLSGGFDNEQFF.

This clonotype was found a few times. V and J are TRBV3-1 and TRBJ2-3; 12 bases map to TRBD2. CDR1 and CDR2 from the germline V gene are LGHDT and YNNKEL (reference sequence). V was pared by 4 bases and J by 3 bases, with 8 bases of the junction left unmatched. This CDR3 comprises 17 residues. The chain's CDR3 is CASSPRTSGDPTDTQYF. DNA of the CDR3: TGTGCCAGCAGCCCGCGGACTAGCGGGGATCCAACAGATACGCAGTATTTT.

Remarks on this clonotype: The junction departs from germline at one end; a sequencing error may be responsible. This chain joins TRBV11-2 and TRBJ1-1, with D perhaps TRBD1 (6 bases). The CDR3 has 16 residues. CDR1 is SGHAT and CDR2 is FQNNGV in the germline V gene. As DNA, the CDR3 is TGTTCCAGCAGCACCCGGGGGGGGCTTGAGAACACTGAAGCTTTCTTT. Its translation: CSSSTRGGLENTEAFF. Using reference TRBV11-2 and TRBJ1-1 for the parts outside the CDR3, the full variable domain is EAGVAQSPRYKIIEKRQSVAFWCNPISGHATLYWYQQILGQGPKLLIQFQNNGVVDDSQLPKDRFSAERLKGVDSTLKIQPAKLEDSAVYLCSSSTRGGLENTEAFFGQGTRLTVV.

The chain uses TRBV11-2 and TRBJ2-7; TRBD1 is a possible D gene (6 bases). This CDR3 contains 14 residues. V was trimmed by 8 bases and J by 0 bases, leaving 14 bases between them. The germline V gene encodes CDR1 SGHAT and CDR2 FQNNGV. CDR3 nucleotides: TGTGCCAGCGGGATTCAGGGGCTCTCCTACGAGCAGTACTTC. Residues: CASGIQGLSYEQYF.

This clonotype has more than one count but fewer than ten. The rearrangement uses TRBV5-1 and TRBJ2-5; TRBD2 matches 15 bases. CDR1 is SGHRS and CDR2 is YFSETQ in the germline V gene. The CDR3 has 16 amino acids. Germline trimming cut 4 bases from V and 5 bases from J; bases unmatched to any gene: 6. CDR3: CASSTTGTSGGETQYF. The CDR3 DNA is TGCGCCAGCAGCACCACCGGGACTAGCGGGGGGGAGACCCAGTACTTC. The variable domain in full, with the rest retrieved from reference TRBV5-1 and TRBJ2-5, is KAGVTQTPRYLIKTRGQQVTLSCSPISGHRSVSWYQQTPGQGLQFLFEYFSETQRNKGNFPGRFSGRQFSNSRSEMNVSTLELGDSALYLCASSTTGTSGGETQYFGPGTRLLVL.

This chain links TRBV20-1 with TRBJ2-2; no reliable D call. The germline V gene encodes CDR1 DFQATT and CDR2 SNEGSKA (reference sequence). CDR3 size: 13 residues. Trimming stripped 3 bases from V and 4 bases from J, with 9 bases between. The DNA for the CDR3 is TGCAGTGCTAGCACCCAAAGCACCGGGGAGCTGTTTTTT. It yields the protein CSASTQSTGELFF.

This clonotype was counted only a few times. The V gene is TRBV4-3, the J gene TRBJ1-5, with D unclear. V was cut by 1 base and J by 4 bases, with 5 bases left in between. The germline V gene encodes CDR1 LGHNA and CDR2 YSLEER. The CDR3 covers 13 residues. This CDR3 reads CASSQVRNQPQHF. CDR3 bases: TGCGCCAGCAGCCAAGTAAGGAATCAGCCCCAGCATTTT.

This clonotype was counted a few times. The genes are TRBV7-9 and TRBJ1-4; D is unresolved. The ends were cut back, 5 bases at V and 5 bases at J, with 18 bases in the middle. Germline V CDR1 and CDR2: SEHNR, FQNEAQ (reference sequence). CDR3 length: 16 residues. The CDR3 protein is CASSASKTDGNEKLFF. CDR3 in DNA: TGTGCCAGCAGCGCCAGCAAGACGGACGGGAATGAAAAACTGTTTTTT.

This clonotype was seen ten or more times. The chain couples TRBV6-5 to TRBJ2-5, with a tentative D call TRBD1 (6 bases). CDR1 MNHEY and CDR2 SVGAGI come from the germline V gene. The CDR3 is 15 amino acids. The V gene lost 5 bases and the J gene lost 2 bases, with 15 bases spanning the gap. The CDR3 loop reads CASSRRGVGQETQYF. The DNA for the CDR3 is TGTGCCAGCAGTCGCAGGGGAGTCGGACAAGAGACCCAGTACTTC.

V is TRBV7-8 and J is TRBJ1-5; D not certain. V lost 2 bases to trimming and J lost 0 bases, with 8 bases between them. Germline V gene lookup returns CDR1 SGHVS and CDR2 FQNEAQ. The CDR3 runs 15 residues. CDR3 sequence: CASSLLGNSNQPQHF. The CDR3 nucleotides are TGTGCCAGCAGCTTATTGGGAAATAGCAATCAGCCCCAGCATTTT.

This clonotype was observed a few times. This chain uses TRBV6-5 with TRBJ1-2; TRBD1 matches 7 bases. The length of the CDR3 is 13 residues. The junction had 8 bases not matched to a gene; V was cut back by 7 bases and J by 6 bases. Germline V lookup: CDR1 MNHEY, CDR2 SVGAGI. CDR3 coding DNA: TGTGCCAGCACCCCAGGGGGGGGAAATGGCTACACCTTC. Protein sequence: CASTPGGGNGYTF.

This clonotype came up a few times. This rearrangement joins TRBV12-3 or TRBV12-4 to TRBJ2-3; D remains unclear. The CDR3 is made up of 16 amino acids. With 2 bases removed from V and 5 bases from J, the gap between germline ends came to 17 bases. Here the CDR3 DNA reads TGTGCCAGCAGTTTACATAGTGGCTCGTCGGGAGATACGCAGTATTTT. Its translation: CASSLHSGSSGDTQYF.

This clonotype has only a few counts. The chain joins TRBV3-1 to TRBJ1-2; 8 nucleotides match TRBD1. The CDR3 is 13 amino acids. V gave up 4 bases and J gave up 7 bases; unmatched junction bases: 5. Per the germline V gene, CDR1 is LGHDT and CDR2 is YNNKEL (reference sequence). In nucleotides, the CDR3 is TGTGCCAGCAGCCTTCGGACAGGGAGTGGCTACACCTTC. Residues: CASSLRTGSGYTF.

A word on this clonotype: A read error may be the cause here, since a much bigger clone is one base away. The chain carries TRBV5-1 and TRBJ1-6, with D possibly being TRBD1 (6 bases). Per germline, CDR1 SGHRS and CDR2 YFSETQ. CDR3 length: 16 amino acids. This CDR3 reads CAGRTQGGSYNSPLHF. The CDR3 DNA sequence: TGCGCCGGCAGGACACAGGGCGGCTCCTATAATTCACCCCTCCACTTT.

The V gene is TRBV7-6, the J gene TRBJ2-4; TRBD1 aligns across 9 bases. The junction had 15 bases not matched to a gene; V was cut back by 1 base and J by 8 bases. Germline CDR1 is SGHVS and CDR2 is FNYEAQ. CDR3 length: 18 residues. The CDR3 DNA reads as TGTGCCAGCAGCTTAGTCTCCCCGGACAGGGGTATTGGTCACATTCAGTACTTC. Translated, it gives CASSLVSPDRGIGHIQYF.

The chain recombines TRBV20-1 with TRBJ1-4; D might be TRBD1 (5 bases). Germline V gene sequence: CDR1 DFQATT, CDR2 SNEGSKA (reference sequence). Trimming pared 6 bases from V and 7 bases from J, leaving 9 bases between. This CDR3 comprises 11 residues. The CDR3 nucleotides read TGCAGTGCCCAGAGGGGTGAAAAACTGTTTTTT. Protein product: CSAQRGEKLFF.